This T cell receptor beta chain was found in a study of T cells after yellow fever vaccination. The overall study: In the case of low-cell-number fractions, SMART-Seq v4 Ultra Low Input was used for preparation. Study findings and constraints: The secondary T-cell response peaked on day 5, not day 15, but was weaker. Although most clonotypes did not, a small share appeared in both CD4 and CD8 compartments.

MiXCR was run by TCRdb on the 5' RACE reads, yielding one entry per CDR3 protein. This table has fewer than 450,000 distinct CDR3 sequences, approximately 4% appearing once. V shed 3 bases and J shed 0 bases, with 11 bases lying between them. Germline-derived CDR1 and CDR2 are SEHNR and FQNEAQ (reference sequence). This CDR3 has 15 residues. This clonotype was seen repeatedly, ten times or more. Antigen: not known. This chain connects TRBV7-9 to TRBJ1-1, with D maybe TRBD1 (5 bases). The receptor comes from a man aged 18 to 30 who received the YFV17D yellow fever vaccine. Here the sequenced sample was PBMCs, taken 5 days after the yellow fever booster vaccination. The CDR3 protein is CASSFEGFMNTEAFF. In nucleotides, the CDR3 is TGTGCCAGCAGCTTCGAGGGGTTCATGAACACTGAAGCTTTCTTT.